In this sample, the clone carrying this T cell receptor (beta chain) turned up once. Antigen: not known. The CDR3 has 12 amino acids. Germline-derived CDR1 and CDR2 are SGHTA and FQGNSA. Trimming left V 1 base short and J 10 bases short, with 8 bases between. The assay was immunoSEQ multiplex PCR, and TCRdb's table has in-frame clones only and misses some. The table has 95,000 to 150,000 clones, 85% to 90% seen once. The sample comes from a study of radiotherapy plus CTLA-4 blockade in lung cancer. Across the study: Disease control was seen in about 30% of patients, objective responses in around 17%.

Study-wide results and limits: The best prediction of response reportedly came from early blood T cell clone dynamics, with interferon-beta. Tumor-origin TCR clones grew in blood after radiotherapy plus ipilimumab.

Enrolled patients, whose metastatic non-small-cell lung cancer was chemo-refractory, received focal radiation plus CTLA-4 blockade with ipilimumab. The V and J genes are TRBV7-2 and TRBJ2-1; D gene ambiguous. This sequence originates from a human donor with non-small cell lung cancer that progressed on radiotherapy plus ipilimumab. Material: peripheral blood, obtained from a patient treated with radiotherapy plus ipilimumab. The CDR3 protein is CASSLERYEQFF. For the CDR3, the DNA is TGTGCCAGCAGCTTAGAGCGTTACGAGCAGTTCTTC. Looking up the rest from reference TRBV7-2 and TRBJ2-1 gives the full variable domain: GAGVSQSPSNKVTEKGKDVELRCDPISGHTALYWYRQSLGQGLEFLIYFQGNSAPDKSGLPSDRFSAERTGGSVSTLTIQRTQQEDSAVYLCASSLERYEQFFGPGTRLTVL.